The entry that follows covers one T cell receptor (beta chain) sequence. The length of the CDR3 is 17 residues. The V segment lost 3 bases and the J segment 2 bases; nucleotides outside the gene matches: 5. Germline V gives CDR1 SNHLY, CDR2 FYNNEI. This sample is drawn from a study of blood T cell repertoires in COVID-19. In the study overall: The cDNA or gDNA used as material had been derived from T cells, B-cell-depleted T cells, or PBMCs.

Sequenced by immunoSEQ multiplex PCR; TCRdb stores in-frame clones only, minus some. This sample carries around 200,000 clones, approximately 89% of them seen once, and the ten largest clones take 2.5%. What was sequenced was peripheral blood. The chain combines TRBV2 with TRBJ2-2; 11 nucleotides align to TRBD2. This clonotype originated in a man aged 35 to 55 with active or convalescent COVID-19. The CDR3 DNA reads TGTGCCAGCAGTGAGAGGCTAGCGGGGGGTAACACCGGGGAGCTGTTTTTT. The encoded protein is CASSERLAGGNTGELFF.